This T cell receptor (beta chain) was retrieved from a study of CD8 T cells in ankylosing spondylitis. Study outcomes and limitations: A motif in TCR beta, a set of under ten highly homologous variants, appeared characteristic of ankylosing spondylitis blood.

This clonotype was seen a few times. Its antigen is unidentified. Via MiXCR, TCRdb re-called the 5' RACE reads, giving one row per CDR3 protein. The sample includes about 750,000 distinct CDR3 sequences, 19% of them seen just once. Germline CDR1 is SGDLS and CDR2 is YYNGEE. V lost 3 bases, J lost 8 bases, and 17 bases lay in between. CDR3 length: 14 amino acids. Sequenced sample: blood, either unsorted or a sorted T cell fraction (not recorded which). The chain combines TRBV9 with TRBJ1-2; tentatively, D is TRBD1 (5 bases). The source of this sequence is a male donor with ankylosing spondylitis. Here the CDR3 reads CASSAEGRSRGYTF. In nucleotides, the CDR3 is TGTGCCAGCAGCGCAGAGGGACGGAGTAGGGGCTACACCTTC.